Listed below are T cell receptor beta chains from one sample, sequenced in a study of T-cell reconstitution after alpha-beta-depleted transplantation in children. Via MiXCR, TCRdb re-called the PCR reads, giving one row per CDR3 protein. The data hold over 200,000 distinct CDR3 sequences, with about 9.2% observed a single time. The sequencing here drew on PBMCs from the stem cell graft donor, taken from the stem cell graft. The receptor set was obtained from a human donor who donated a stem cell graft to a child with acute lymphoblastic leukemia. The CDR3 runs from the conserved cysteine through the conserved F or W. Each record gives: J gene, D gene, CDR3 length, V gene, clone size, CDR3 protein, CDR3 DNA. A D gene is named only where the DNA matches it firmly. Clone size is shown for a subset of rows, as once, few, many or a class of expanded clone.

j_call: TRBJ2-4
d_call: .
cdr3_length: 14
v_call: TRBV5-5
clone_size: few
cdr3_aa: CASSLAQPGNIQYF
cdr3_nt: TGTGCCAGCAGCTTGGCCCAGCCCGGGAACATTCAGTACTTC

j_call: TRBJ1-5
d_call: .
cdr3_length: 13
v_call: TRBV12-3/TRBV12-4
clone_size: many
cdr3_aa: CASKAMSNQPQHF
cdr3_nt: TGTGCCAGCAAGGCAATGAGCAATCAGCCCCAGCATTTT

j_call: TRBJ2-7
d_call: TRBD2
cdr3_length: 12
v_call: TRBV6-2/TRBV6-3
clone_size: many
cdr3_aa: CASRGLGVEQYF
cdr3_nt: TGTGCCAGCAGAGGACTAGGGGTAGAGCAGTACTTC

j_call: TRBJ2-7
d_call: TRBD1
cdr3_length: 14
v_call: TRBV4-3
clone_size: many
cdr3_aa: CASSRGTGTYEQYF
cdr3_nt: TGCGCCAGCAGCCGCGGGACAGGGACCTACGAGCAGTACTTC

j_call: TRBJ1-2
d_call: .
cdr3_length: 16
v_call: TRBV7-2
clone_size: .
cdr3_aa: CASSKPEAPSNYGYTF
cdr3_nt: TGTGCCAGCAGCAAACCCGAGGCACCCTCTAACTATGGCTACACCTTC

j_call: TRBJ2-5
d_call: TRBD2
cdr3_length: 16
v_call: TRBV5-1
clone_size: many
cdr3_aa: CASSLGVAGGLETQYF
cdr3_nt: TGCGCCAGCAGCTTGGGCGTAGCGGGGGGCCTGGAGACCCAGTACTTC

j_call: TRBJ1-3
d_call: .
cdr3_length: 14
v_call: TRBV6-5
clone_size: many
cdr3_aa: CASSYSRGRNTIYF
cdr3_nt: TGTGCCAGCAGTTACTCGAGGGGAAGAAACACCATATATTTT

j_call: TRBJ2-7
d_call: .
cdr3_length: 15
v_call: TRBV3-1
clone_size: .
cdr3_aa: CASSRGPGPSYEQYF
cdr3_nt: TGTGCCAGCAGCCGAGGGCCAGGGCCTTCCTACGAGCAGTACTTC

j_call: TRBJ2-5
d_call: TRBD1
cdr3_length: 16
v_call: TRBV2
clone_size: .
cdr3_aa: CASSELDRGLRETQYF
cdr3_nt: TGTGCCAGCAGTGAACTGGACAGGGGTTTAAGGGAGACCCAGTACTTC

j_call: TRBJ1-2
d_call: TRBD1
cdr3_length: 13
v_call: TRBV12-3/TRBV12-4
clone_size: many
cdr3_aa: CASSLGGTAGYTF
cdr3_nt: TGTGCCAGCAGTTTAGGGGGGACAGCCGGCTACACCTTC

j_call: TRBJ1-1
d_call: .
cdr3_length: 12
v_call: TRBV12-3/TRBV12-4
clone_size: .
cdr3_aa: CASGQENTEAFF
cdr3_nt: TGTGCCAGCGGGCAAGAGAACACTGAAGCTTTCTTT

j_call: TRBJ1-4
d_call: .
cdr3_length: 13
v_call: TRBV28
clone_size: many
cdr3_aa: CASSFWVGEKLFF
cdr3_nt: TGTGCCAGCAGTTTTTGGGTCGGTGAAAAACTGTTTTTT

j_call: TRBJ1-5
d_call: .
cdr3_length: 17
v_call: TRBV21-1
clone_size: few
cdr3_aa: CASSIIQGTLSNQPQHF
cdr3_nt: TGTGCCAGCAGCATCATACAGGGGACCCTTAGCAATCAGCCCCAGCATTTT

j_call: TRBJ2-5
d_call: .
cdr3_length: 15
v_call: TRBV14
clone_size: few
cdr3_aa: CASYLSGTLPETQYF
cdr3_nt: TGTGCCAGCTATCTATCCGGGACTCTCCCGGAGACCCAGTACTTC

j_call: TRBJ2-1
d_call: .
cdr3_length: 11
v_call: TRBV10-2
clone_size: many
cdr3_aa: CASRAGNEQFF
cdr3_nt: TGCGCCAGCAGGGCGGGGAATGAGCAGTTCTTC

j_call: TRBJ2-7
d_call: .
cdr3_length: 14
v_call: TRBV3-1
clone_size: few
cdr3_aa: CASSVERSSYEQYF
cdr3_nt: TGTGCCAGCAGCGTAGAAAGGAGTTCCTACGAGCAGTACTTC

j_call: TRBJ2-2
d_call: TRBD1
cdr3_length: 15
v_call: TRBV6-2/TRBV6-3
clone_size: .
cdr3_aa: CASTGRQGETGELFF
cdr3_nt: TGTGCCAGCACCGGGCGACAGGGGGAAACCGGGGAGCTGTTTTTT

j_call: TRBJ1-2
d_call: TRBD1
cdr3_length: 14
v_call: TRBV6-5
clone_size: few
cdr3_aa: CASSYSGGHGGYTF
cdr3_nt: TGTGCCAGCAGTTACTCAGGGGGCCACGGGGGCTACACCTTC

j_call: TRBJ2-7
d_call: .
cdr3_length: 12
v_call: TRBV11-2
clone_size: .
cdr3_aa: CASSIEVGEQYF
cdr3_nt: TGTGCCAGCAGCATAGAGGTGGGTGAGCAGTACTTC

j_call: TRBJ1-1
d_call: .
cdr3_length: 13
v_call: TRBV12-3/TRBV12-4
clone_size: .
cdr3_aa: CASRTGLGTEAFF
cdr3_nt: TGTGCCAGCAGGACAGGTTTAGGAACTGAAGCTTTCTTT

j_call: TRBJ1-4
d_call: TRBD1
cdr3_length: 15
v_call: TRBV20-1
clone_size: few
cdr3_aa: CSAGQGAGVGEKLFF
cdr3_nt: TGCAGTGCCGGACAGGGGGCGGGTGTGGGTGAAAAACTGTTTTTT

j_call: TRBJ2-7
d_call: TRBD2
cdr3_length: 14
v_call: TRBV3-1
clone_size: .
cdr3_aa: CASSQDLAGLEQYF
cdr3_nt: TGTGCCAGCAGCCAAGATCTAGCGGGGCTTGAGCAGTACTTC

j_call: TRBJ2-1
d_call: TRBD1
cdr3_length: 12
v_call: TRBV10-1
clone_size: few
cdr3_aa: CASSGQGDEQFF
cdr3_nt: TGCGCCAGCAGCGGACAGGGCGATGAGCAGTTCTTC

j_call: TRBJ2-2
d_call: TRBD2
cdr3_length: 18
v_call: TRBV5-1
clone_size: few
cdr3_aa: CASSLDLAGGSETGELFF
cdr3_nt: TGCGCCAGCAGCTTGGATCTAGCGGGGGGCTCAGAAACCGGGGAGCTGTTTTTT

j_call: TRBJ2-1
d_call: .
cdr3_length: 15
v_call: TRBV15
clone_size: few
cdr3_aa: CATSSPPGREGEQFF
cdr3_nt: TGTGCCACCAGCAGCCCTCCGGGTAGGGAAGGTGAGCAGTTCTTC

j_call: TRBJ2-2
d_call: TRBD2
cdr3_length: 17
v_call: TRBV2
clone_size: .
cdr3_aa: CASSATSGGAGTGELFF
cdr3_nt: TGTGCCAGCAGCGCGACTAGCGGGGGGGCCGGTACCGGGGAGCTGTTTTTT

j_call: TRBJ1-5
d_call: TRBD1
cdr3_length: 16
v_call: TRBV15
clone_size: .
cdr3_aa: CATSRDFGTGGEAQHF
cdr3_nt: TGTGCCACCAGCAGAGATTTTGGGACAGGGGGCGAAGCCCAGCATTTT

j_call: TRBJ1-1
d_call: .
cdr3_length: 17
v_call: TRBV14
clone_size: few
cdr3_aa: CASSQILGRGENTEAFF
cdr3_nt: TGTGCCAGCAGCCAAATACTGGGACGGGGAGAGAACACTGAAGCTTTCTTT

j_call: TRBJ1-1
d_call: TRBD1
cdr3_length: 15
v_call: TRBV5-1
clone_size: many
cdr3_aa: CASSGGQGMNTEAFF
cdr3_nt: TGCGCCAGCAGCGGCGGACAGGGAATGAACACTGAAGCTTTCTTT

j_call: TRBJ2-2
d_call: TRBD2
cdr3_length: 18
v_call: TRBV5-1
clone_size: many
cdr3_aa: CASSPALAGGMNTGELFF
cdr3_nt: TGCGCCAGCAGCCCGGCCTTAGCGGGGGGAATGAACACCGGGGAGCTGTTTTTT

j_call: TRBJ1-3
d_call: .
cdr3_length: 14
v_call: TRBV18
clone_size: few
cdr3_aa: CASWGDSSGNTIYF
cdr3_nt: TGTGCCAGCTGGGGAGACAGCTCTGGAAACACCATATATTTT

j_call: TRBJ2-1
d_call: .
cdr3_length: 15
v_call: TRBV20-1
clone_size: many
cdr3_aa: CSARGTGLNYNEQFF
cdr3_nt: TGCAGTGCTAGAGGGACTGGACTCAACTACAATGAGCAGTTCTTC

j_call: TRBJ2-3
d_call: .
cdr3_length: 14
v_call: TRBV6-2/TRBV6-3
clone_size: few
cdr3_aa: CASREVGLADTQYF
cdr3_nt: TGTGCCAGCAGAGAGGTGGGGTTGGCAGATACGCAGTATTTT

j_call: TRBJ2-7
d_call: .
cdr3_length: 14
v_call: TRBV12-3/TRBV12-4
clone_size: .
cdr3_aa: CASSLGPGGYEQYF
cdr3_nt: TGTGCCAGCAGTTTAGGCCCCGGGGGCTACGAGCAGTACTTC

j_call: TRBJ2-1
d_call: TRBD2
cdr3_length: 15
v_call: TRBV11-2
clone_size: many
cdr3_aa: CASSLGLADYNEQFF
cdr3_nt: TGTGCCAGCAGCTTGGGGCTAGCGGACTACAATGAGCAGTTCTTC

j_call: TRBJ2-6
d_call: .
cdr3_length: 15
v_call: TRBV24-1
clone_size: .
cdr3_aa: CATSRPNSGANVLTF
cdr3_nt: TGTGCCACCAGTCGTCCCAACTCTGGGGCCAACGTCCTGACTTTC

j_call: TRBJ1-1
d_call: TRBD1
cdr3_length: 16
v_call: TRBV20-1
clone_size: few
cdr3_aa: CSATPGTGGENTEAFF
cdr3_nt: TGCAGTGCGACCCCCGGGACAGGGGGAGAGAACACTGAAGCTTTCTTT